These 21 T cell receptor beta chains originate from one sample sequenced in a study of blood T cell repertoires in COVID-19. The protocol was immunoSEQ multiplex PCR, while the TCRdb copy is restricted to in-frame clones and leaves out a portion. The profile covers approximately 440,000 clones, with roughly 87% appearing a single time and 0.7% taken by the ten largest. The sequenced sample consisted of PBMCs or T cells enriched from blood (not recorded which). Receptor source: a woman between 18 and 29 years old who had recovered from COVID-19.

The chain links TRBV12-3 or TRBV12-4 to TRBJ2-7; D possibly corresponds to TRBD2 (5 bases). The V end lost 4 bases, the J end lost 5 bases, and 12 bases lay between the germline ends. The CDR3 is made up of 13 amino acids. CDR3 DNA sequence: TGTGCCAGCAGTTCGAGGGTAAGTGACGAGCAGTACTTC. Its protein product is CASSSRVSDEQYF.

The rearrangement joins TRBV28 to TRBJ1-2; tentatively, D is TRBD1 (6 bases). V was shortened by 6 bases and J by 1 base, with 9 bases between the two germline ends. Germline V gives CDR1 MDHEN, CDR2 SYDVKM. This CDR3 has 13 residues. The CDR3 nucleotides read TGTGCCAGCAGGGTGGACAGTAACTATGGCTACACCTTC. Protein product: CASRVDSNYGYTF.

The chain carries TRBV19 and TRBJ1-1; D uncertain. The CDR3 has 13 amino acids. Germline lookup yields CDR1 LNHDA and CDR2 SQIVND (reference sequence). V lost 3 bases to trimming and J lost 6 bases, with 11 bases between them. CDR3 in amino acids: CASSIRLSAEAFF. In DNA, the CDR3 is TGTGCCAGTAGTATTCGCCTATCGGCTGAAGCTTTCTTT.

CDR3 DNA sequence: TGTGCCAGTAGTATGTCCAGGGGGCCGATTCAGCCCCAGCATTTT. Its translation: CASSMSRGPIQPQHF. J is TRBJ1-5 and V is TRBV19, with 8 bases that match TRBD1. This CDR3 contains 15 residues. With 3 bases clipped from V and 6 bases from J, the junction kept 7 bases outside the gene matches. Germline CDR1 is LNHDA and CDR2 is SQIVND (reference sequence). The complete variable domain, with remaining parts taken from reference TRBV19 and TRBJ1-5, reads DGGITQSPKYLFRKEGQNVTLSCEQNLNHDAMYWYRQDPGQGLRLIYYSQIVNDFQKGDIAEGYSVSREKKESFPLTVTSAQKNPTAFYLCASSMSRGPIQPQHFGDGTRLSIL.

The CDR3 loop reads CASLPNRGTEAFF. DNA of the CDR3: TGTGCCAGCCTCCCTAACAGGGGTACTGAAGCTTTCTTT. V gene TRBV6-5 combines with J gene TRBJ1-1; TRBD1 aligns across 7 bases. V shed 8 bases and J 5 bases; nucleotides not matched to a gene: 8. Germline V lookup: CDR1 MNHEY, CDR2 SVGAGI. This CDR3 region has 13 residues.

The rearrangement uses TRBV5-1 and TRBJ2-2, with TRBD2 matching over 8 bases. V dropped 1 base and J dropped 6; count of bases not matched to a gene: 17. The CDR3 contains 19 residues. Per the germline V gene, CDR1 is SGHRS and CDR2 is YFSETQ. CDR3 protein: CASSLTRGAERGFSGELFF. The DNA of the CDR3 is TGCGCCAGCAGCTTGACCCGTGGGGCGGAGCGGGGGTTTTCCGGGGAGCTGTTTTTT.

The chain has TRBV28 and TRBJ2-6; D gene unclear. The V end was cut by 2 bases, the J end by 4 bases, with 9 bases between. Germline CDR1 reads MDHEN; CDR2 reads SYDVKM. The CDR3 totals 15 residues. The CDR3 nucleotides are TGTGCCAGCAGTTTACCCTCCCCCGGGGCCAACGTCCTGACTTTC. Amino acids: CASSLPSPGANVLTF. The whole variable domain, filled in from reference TRBV28 and TRBJ2-6, reads DVKVTQSSRYLVKRTGEKVFLECVQDMDHENMFWYRQDPGLGLRLIYFSYDVKMKEKGDIPEGYSVSREKKERFSLILESASTNQTSMYLCASSLPSPGANVLTFGAGSRLTVL.

This rearrangement joins TRBV5-1 to TRBJ1-1; 9 bases match TRBD1. With V trimmed by 3 bases and J by 3 bases, 9 bases remained unmatched. The germline CDR1 and CDR2 sequences are SGHRS and YFSETQ. The CDR3 extends over 16 amino acids. The CDR3 loop is CASSSPFDRGDTEAFF. The CDR3 coding sequence is TGCGCCAGCAGCTCCCCCTTTGACAGGGGGGACACTGAAGCTTTCTTT.

A word on this clone: Within the sample, other DNA sequences also encode this same CDR3. The V gene is TRBV5-5, the J gene TRBJ2-5, with 13 bases lining up with TRBD2. The junction had 8 bases not matched to a gene; V was cut back by 4 bases and J by 2 bases. Looked up from germline, CDR1 is SGHKS and CDR2 is YYEKEE (reference sequence). This CDR3 has 17 amino acids. CDR3: CASSPLRLAGGQETQYF. The CDR3 region has the DNA TGTGCCAGCAGCCCCTTGAGACTAGCGGGGGGACAAGAGACCCAGTACTTC.

This rearrangement joins TRBV7-9 to TRBJ2-5; weak D call: TRBD2 (5 bases). The germline V gene encodes CDR1 SEHNR and CDR2 FQNEAQ (reference sequence). V gave up 6 bases and J gave up 4 bases, with 12 bases separating them. The length of the CDR3 is 13 residues. CDR3 sequence: CASRGRAGETQYF. DNA of the CDR3: TGTGCCAGCAGGGGGAGAGCCGGAGAGACCCAGTACTTC.

This clone was seen a few times. The chain recombines TRBV7-3 with TRBJ1-1; D is unclear. Germline assignment: CDR1 SGHTA and CDR2 FQGTGA. The CDR3 spans 15 residues. Deletions cut 2 bases from V and 0 bases from J, with 10 bases between. CDR3 region: CASSLRRALNTEAFF. The CDR3 DNA follows: TGTGCCAGCAGCTTACGGAGGGCCCTGAACACTGAAGCTTTCTTT.

The V gene is TRBV5-4, the J gene TRBJ1-2; D call uncertain. Per the germline V gene, CDR1 is SGHNT and CDR2 is YYREEE (reference sequence). The V end lost 0 bases, the J end lost 1 base, and 10 bases lay between the germline ends. CDR3 length: 15 residues. In DNA form, the CDR3 reads TGTGCCAGCAGCTTGGCCGTCCGGGATAACTATGGCTACACCTTC. Translation: CASSLAVRDNYGYTF. The whole variable domain, filled in from reference TRBV5-4 and TRBJ1-2, reads ETGVTQSPTHLIKTRGQQVTLRCSSQSGHNTVSWYQQALGQGPQFIFQYYREEENGRGNFPPRFSGLQFPNYSSELNVNALELDDSALYLCASSLAVRDNYGYTFGSGTRLTVV.

This clone came up a few times. The chain combines TRBV24-1 with TRBJ1-2, with 8 bases that match TRBD1. Germline lookup yields CDR1 KGHDR and CDR2 SFDVKD. The junction had 6 bases not matched to a gene; V was cut back by 5 bases and J by 5 bases. There are 14 residues in the CDR3. The CDR3 sequence is CATSATDRGYGYTF. Here the CDR3 DNA reads TGTGCCACCAGTGCTACTGACAGGGGTTATGGCTACACCTTC.

This rearrangement joins TRBV28 to TRBJ1-5; TRBD1 matches 8 bases. Losses at the gene ends were 5 bases for V and 6 bases for J; bases not matched to a gene: 0. CDR3 length equals 12 residues. Germline CDR1 and CDR2: MDHEN and SYDVKM. The CDR3 coding sequence is TGTGCCAGCAGTACAGGGGGTCAGCCCCAGCATTTT. This codes for CASSTGGQPQHF.

The rearrangement uses TRBV18 and TRBJ1-2; 9 nucleotides align to TRBD1. There are 14 residues in the CDR3. Germline CDR1 is KGHSH and CDR2 is LQKENI. After removal of 4 bases from V and 8 bases from J, the junction contained 8 bases not matched to a gene. Here the CDR3 DNA reads TGTGCCAGCTCACTCGGGACAGGGCCGAGAGGCTACACCTTC. Amino acids: CASSLGTGPRGYTF.

The chain employs TRBV5-1 and TRBJ1-1; the D gene is possibly TRBD1 (5 bases). The CDR3 contains 15 residues. Looked up from germline, CDR1 is SGHRS and CDR2 is YFSETQ. Between the trimmed V and J ends, which lost 2 bases and 7 bases, there was a span of 18 bases. CDR3 loop: CASSLRPLDSHEAFF. DNA for the CDR3: TGCGCCAGCAGCTTAAGGCCCTTAGACAGCCATGAAGCTTTCTTT.

The V call is TRBV6-5, the J call TRBJ2-7, with TRBD1 matching over 8 bases. Germline V gene sequence: CDR1 MNHEY, CDR2 SVGAGI. The CDR3 contains 15 residues. V trimming: 6 bases; J trimming: 4 bases; junction bases outside the gene matches: 11. CDR3 protein: CASRNPGQEVYEQYF. CDR3 DNA: TGTGCCAGCAGGAATCCGGGACAGGAAGTTTACGAGCAGTACTTC.

V gene TRBV3-1 (or the pseudogene TRBV3-2) combines with J gene TRBJ1-4; 9 positions agree with TRBD1. Germline assignment: CDR1 LGHDT and CDR2 YNNKEL (reference sequence). The V segment lost 5 bases and the J segment 8 bases; nucleotides outside the gene matches: 6. The CDR3 runs to 14 residues. CDR3 DNA sequence: TGTGCCAGCAGCTATACAGGGGGCGGGGAAAAACTGTTTTTT. It specifies CASSYTGGGEKLFF.

V is TRBV30 and J is TRBJ2-4; TRBD2 aligns across 8 bases. Germline V gene lookup returns CDR1 GTSNPN and CDR2 SVGIG (reference sequence). There are 13 residues in the CDR3. V shed 2 bases and J 8 bases; nucleotides not matched to a gene: 5. The CDR3 region has the DNA TGTGCCTGGAGTACTAGCGGTAACGACATTCAGTACTTC. Residues: CAWSTSGNDIQYF.

The gene calls are TRBV3-1 (or the pseudogene TRBV3-2) and TRBJ1-2, with D hard to call. Germline-derived CDR1 and CDR2 are LGHDT and YNNKEL (reference sequence). This CDR3 spans 14 amino acids. The V and J ends lost 1 base and 4 bases respectively, with 10 bases between them. The CDR3 reads CASSQVGLFYGYTF. CDR3 DNA sequence: TGTGCCAGCAGCCAAGTTGGGCTGTTCTATGGCTACACCTTC.

The CDR3 spells CASSHRGNYGYTF. CDR3 DNA sequence: TGCGCCAGCAGCCACAGGGGCAACTATGGCTACACCTTC. J is TRBJ1-2 and V is TRBV5-1; 7 nucleotides align to TRBD1. With 4 bases clipped from V and 2 bases from J, the junction kept 2 bases outside the gene matches. This CDR3 contains 13 residues. Germline V lookup: CDR1 SGHRS, CDR2 YFSETQ.